What follows is one T cell receptor (beta chain) and its context. Its cognate antigen is unknown. The source of the sample is a study of cytomegalovirus exposure and HLA in healthy donors. Germline V gene data show CDR1 as PRHDT and CDR2 as FYEKMQ (reference sequence). The CDR3 has 14 residues. V dropped 5 bases and J dropped 6 bases, with 17 bases sitting between them. Overall study results and limits: According to the study, roughly 160 TCR beta chains were cytomegalovirus-associated. The tendency of first-cohort TCR clusters to co-occur in the 120 or so validation repertoires emerged from a later analysis.

Repertoires were generated with immunoSEQ multiplex PCR, while TCRdb's copy carries only in-frame clones and drops some. The sample lists around 190,000 clones, around 84% seen once, with roughly 15% in the top ten. The TCR comes from a man aged 18 to 29 in good health and CMV-seropositive. The chain is built from TRBV13 and TRBJ2-7; D is possibly TRBD1 (6 bases). The sample was PBMCs. The CDR3 protein is CASSPRTEGTEQYF. Here the CDR3 DNA reads TGTGCCAGCAGCCCGCGGACAGAAGGAACCGAGCAGTACTTC.